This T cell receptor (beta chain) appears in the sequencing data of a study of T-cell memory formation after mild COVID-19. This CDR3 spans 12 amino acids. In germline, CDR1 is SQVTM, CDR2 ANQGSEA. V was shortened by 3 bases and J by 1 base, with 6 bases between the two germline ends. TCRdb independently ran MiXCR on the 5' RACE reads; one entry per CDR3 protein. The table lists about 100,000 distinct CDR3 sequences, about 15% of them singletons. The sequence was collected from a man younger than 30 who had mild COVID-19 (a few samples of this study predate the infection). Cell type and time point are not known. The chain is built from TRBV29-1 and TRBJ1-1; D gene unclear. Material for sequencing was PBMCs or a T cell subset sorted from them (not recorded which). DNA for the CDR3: TGCAGCGTTGACCCAGGGAACACTGAAGCTTTCTTT. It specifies CSVDPGNTEAFF.